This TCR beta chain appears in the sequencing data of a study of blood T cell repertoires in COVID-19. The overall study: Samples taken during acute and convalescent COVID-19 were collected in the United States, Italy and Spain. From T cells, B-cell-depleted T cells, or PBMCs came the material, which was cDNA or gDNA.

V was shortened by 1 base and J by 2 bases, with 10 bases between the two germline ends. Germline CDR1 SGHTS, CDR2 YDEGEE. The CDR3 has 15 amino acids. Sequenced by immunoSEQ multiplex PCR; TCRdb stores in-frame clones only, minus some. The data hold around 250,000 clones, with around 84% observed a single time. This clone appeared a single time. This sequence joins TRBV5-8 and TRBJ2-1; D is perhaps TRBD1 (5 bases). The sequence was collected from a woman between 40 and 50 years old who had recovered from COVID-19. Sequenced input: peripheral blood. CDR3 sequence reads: CASSLRGSPYNEQFF. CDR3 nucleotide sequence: TGTGCCAGCAGCTTGAGGGGAAGCCCCTACAATGAGCAGTTCTTC.